The present T cell receptor beta chain was sequenced within a study of blood T cell repertoires in COVID-19. Across the study: Samples came from the United States, Italy and Spain, spanning acute and convalescent COVID-19. T cells, B-cell-depleted T cells, or PBMCs provided the cDNA or gDNA that served as material.

In the authors' workflow: Amplification from reference gene primers served as the basis for estimated nucleated cell counts. Data came from immunoSEQ multiplex PCR; TCRdb stores just in-frame clones and leaves some out. V and J calls and clone size are given by that table; D and trimming were obtained from the DNA. The sample lists fewer than 200,000 clones; roughly 85% were seen once. V gave up 4 bases and J gave up 3 bases; unmatched junction bases: 8. Per the germline V gene, CDR1 is LNHDA and CDR2 is SQIVND (reference sequence). The CDR3 is 15 residues long. This chain connects TRBV19 to TRBJ1-1; 7 bases line up with TRBD1. The TCR originated in a man in his 60s with active or convalescent COVID-19. Material for sequencing was peripheral blood. This CDR3 is CASSSLRTGDTEAFF. The CDR3 DNA reads TGTGCCAGTAGTAGCCTTCGGACAGGAGACACTGAAGCTTTCTTT.